Listed below are T cell receptor beta chains from one sample, sequenced in a study of blood T cell repertoires in COVID-19. Using immunoSEQ multiplex PCR, the repertoire was profiled, and TCRdb retains in-frame clones only, with some absent. Found here are around 300,000 clones, approximately 90% of them singletons; the top ten hold around 2%. The specimen sequenced was PBMCs or T cells enriched from blood (not recorded which). The receptors stem from a woman aged 55-69 years in a cohort exposed to, infected with or recovered from COVID-19 (not recorded which). The CDR3 runs from the conserved cysteine through the conserved F or W. Fields, in order: V gene, D gene, clone size, J gene, CDR3 DNA, CDR3 protein. D genes are given only for firm matches. Size tells how often a clone was seen (once, few, many) or the class of an expanded clone, and some rows leave it out.

v_call: TRBV6-5
d_call: TRBD1
clone_size: NA
j_call: TRBJ1-5
cdr3_nt: TGTGCCAGCAGTTCGACAGGGGGGTATAGCAATCAGCCCCAGCATTTT
cdr3_aa: CASSSTGGYSNQPQHF

v_call: TRBV3-1/TRBV3-2
d_call: TRBD1
clone_size: NA
j_call: TRBJ2-7
cdr3_nt: TGTGCCAGCAGCCCTACGACAGGGGGTGACTACGAGCAGTACTTC
cdr3_aa: CASSPTTGGDYEQYF

v_call: TRBV3-1/TRBV3-2
d_call: TRBD1
clone_size: NA
j_call: TRBJ2-5
cdr3_nt: TGTGCCAGCAACCAGGGGGCTTTCCAAGAGACCCAGTACTTC
cdr3_aa: CASNQGAFQETQYF

v_call: TRBV4-3
d_call: NA
clone_size: once
j_call: TRBJ2-1
cdr3_nt: TGCGCCAGCAGCCAAGAACCCTATGGTGAGCAGTTCTTC
cdr3_aa: CASSQEPYGEQFF

v_call: TRBV7-9
d_call: NA
clone_size: NA
j_call: TRBJ2-7
cdr3_nt: TGTGCCAGCAGCTTCGTACAGGACGAGCAGTACTTC
cdr3_aa: CASSFVQDEQYF

v_call: TRBV18
d_call: NA
clone_size: NA
j_call: TRBJ1-3
cdr3_nt: TGTGCCAGCTCACCACAGGGAGCTGGAAACACCATATATTTT
cdr3_aa: CASSPQGAGNTIYF

v_call: TRBV30
d_call: TRBD1
clone_size: NA
j_call: TRBJ1-5
cdr3_nt: TGTGCCTGGAGTGTAGGGGACAGGGACTGGGGTCAGCCCCAGCATTTT
cdr3_aa: CAWSVGDRDWGQPQHF

v_call: TRBV28
d_call: NA
clone_size: NA
j_call: TRBJ2-3
cdr3_nt: TGTGCCAGCATCCGGGACTTTTACACAGATACGCAGTATTTT
cdr3_aa: CASIRDFYTDTQYF

v_call: TRBV7-3
d_call: NA
clone_size: NA
j_call: TRBJ2-2
cdr3_nt: TGTGCCAGCAGCTTGATCACGGGCGGGGAGCTGTTTTTT
cdr3_aa: CASSLITGGELFF

v_call: TRBV28
d_call: NA
clone_size: NA
j_call: TRBJ2-5
cdr3_nt: TGTGCCAGCAGGGCGCAGGGTCGGAAGACCCAGTACTTC
cdr3_aa: CASRAQGRKTQYF

v_call: TRBV5-1
d_call: TRBD1
clone_size: NA
j_call: TRBJ1-2
cdr3_nt: TGCGCCAGCAGCTTCGACGGCAGGGGGCATGGCTACACCTTC
cdr3_aa: CASSFDGRGHGYTF

v_call: TRBV27
d_call: NA
clone_size: NA
j_call: TRBJ2-2
cdr3_nt: TGTGCCAGCAGTATCACTTTCGGCGGGGAGCTGTTTTTT
cdr3_aa: CASSITFGGELFF

v_call: TRBV10-3
d_call: NA
clone_size: NA
j_call: TRBJ2-1
cdr3_nt: TGTGCCATCAGTGAGTCGCAGTCGGTGGTTCTAGAAGAGCAGTTCTTC
cdr3_aa: CAISESQSVVLEEQFF

v_call: TRBV24-1
d_call: TRBD2
clone_size: NA
j_call: TRBJ2-1
cdr3_nt: TGTGCCACCAGCGATAGCGGGAGAAACTACAATGAGCAGTTCTTC
cdr3_aa: CATSDSGRNYNEQFF

v_call: TRBV18
d_call: TRBD1
clone_size: NA
j_call: TRBJ2-7
cdr3_nt: TGTGCCAGCTCACCTCCGGCAGGGGGCTACGAGCAGTACTTC
cdr3_aa: CASSPPAGGYEQYF

v_call: TRBV4-1
d_call: TRBD2
clone_size: NA
j_call: TRBJ2-7
cdr3_nt: TGCGCCAGCAGCCGAGAACTAGCGGAGACGACCTACGAGCAGTACTTC
cdr3_aa: CASSRELAETTYEQYF

v_call: TRBV7-9
d_call: TRBD1
clone_size: NA
j_call: TRBJ2-3
cdr3_nt: TGTGCCAGCAACAAGAAGTTGGGACAGGGCATAATCACAGATACGCAGTATTTT
cdr3_aa: CASNKKLGQGIITDTQYF

v_call: TRBV24-1
d_call: TRBD1
clone_size: once
j_call: TRBJ2-5
cdr3_nt: TGTGCCACCAGTGATCACGGGACAGGTTACAAAGAGACCCAGTACTTC
cdr3_aa: CATSDHGTGYKETQYF

v_call: TRBV5-6
d_call: NA
clone_size: NA
j_call: TRBJ1-2
cdr3_nt: TGTGCCAGCAGCTTGGACCGTAGATCTAACTATGGCTACACCTTC
cdr3_aa: CASSLDRRSNYGYTF

v_call: TRBV5-1
d_call: TRBD2
clone_size: NA
j_call: TRBJ2-5
cdr3_nt: TGCGCCAGCAGACCTCCGGGACTAGGTGGTGAGACCCAGTACTTC
cdr3_aa: CASRPPGLGGETQYF

v_call: TRBV3-1/TRBV3-2
d_call: NA
clone_size: NA
j_call: TRBJ2-1
cdr3_nt: TGTGCCAGCAGCCTTAGGAGAGTAGCTGGGTATGAGCAGTTCTTC
cdr3_aa: CASSLRRVAGYEQFF

v_call: TRBV19
d_call: NA
clone_size: NA
j_call: TRBJ1-2
cdr3_nt: TGTGCCAGTAGTCCCCTTATGGCAATCTACTATGGCTACACCTTC
cdr3_aa: CASSPLMAIYYGYTF

v_call: TRBV5-1
d_call: NA
clone_size: NA
j_call: TRBJ2-7
cdr3_nt: TGCGCCAGCAGCCTGGGGGACACACCCTACGAGCAGTACTTC
cdr3_aa: CASSLGDTPYEQYF

v_call: TRBV7-2
d_call: NA
clone_size: NA
j_call: TRBJ1-6
cdr3_nt: TGTGCCAGCAGCTTAGCCGGGGGGCCTGGTTCACCCCTCCACTTT
cdr3_aa: CASSLAGGPGSPLHF

v_call: TRBV4-1
d_call: TRBD2
clone_size: NA
j_call: TRBJ2-1
cdr3_nt: TGCGCCAGCAGCCAAGAGAGGGGGCTAGCGGGAGCGGACTACAATGAGCAGTTCTTC
cdr3_aa: CASSQERGLAGADYNEQFF

v_call: TRBV10-3
d_call: TRBD2
clone_size: NA
j_call: TRBJ2-7
cdr3_nt: TGTGCCATCAGTGAGTCGGGAGGGAGCTACGAGCAGTACTTC
cdr3_aa: CAISESGGSYEQYF

v_call: TRBV19
d_call: NA
clone_size: NA
j_call: TRBJ1-2
cdr3_nt: TGTGCCAGTAGTATAGAGTTCGGAGGGGTTAACTATGGCTACACCTTC
cdr3_aa: CASSIEFGGVNYGYTF

v_call: TRBV30
d_call: NA
clone_size: NA
j_call: TRBJ1-1
cdr3_nt: TGTGCCTCCAACAGGGCCCACACTGAAGCTTTCTTT
cdr3_aa: CASNRAHTEAFF

v_call: TRBV27
d_call: TRBD2
clone_size: NA
j_call: TRBJ2-1
cdr3_nt: TGTGCCAGCAGGGAACTAGCGGGAGGTTTAAATGAGCAGTTCTTC
cdr3_aa: CASRELAGGLNEQFF

v_call: TRBV2
d_call: NA
clone_size: NA
j_call: TRBJ2-7
cdr3_nt: TGTGCCAGCGGACGCGGGACCTCCTACGAGCAGTACTTC
cdr3_aa: CASGRGTSYEQYF

v_call: TRBV6-5
d_call: TRBD2
clone_size: NA
j_call: TRBJ2-7
cdr3_nt: TGTGCCAGCAGGGGACTAGCGGGATCGTACGAGCAGTACTTC
cdr3_aa: CASRGLAGSYEQYF

v_call: TRBV3-1/TRBV3-2
d_call: NA
clone_size: NA
j_call: TRBJ2-2
cdr3_nt: TGTGCCAGCAGCCAAGAAAGTTATTGGCACACCGGGGAGCTGTTTTTT
cdr3_aa: CASSQESYWHTGELFF

v_call: TRBV6-5
d_call: TRBD2
clone_size: NA
j_call: TRBJ2-1
cdr3_nt: TGTGCCAGCAGTCAGCCGGGGGGAGGGGACAATGAGCAGTTCTTC
cdr3_aa: CASSQPGGGDNEQFF

v_call: TRBV4-1
d_call: TRBD1
clone_size: NA
j_call: TRBJ1-5
cdr3_nt: TGCGCCAGCAGCCAAGAATCCGGGACAGGGCGTGTAAGCAATCAGCCCCAGCATTTT
cdr3_aa: CASSQESGTGRVSNQPQHF

v_call: TRBV30
d_call: NA
clone_size: NA
j_call: TRBJ2-7
cdr3_nt: TGTGCCTGGAGACCACAGTCTCATTCCCCCGAGCAGTACTTC
cdr3_aa: CAWRPQSHSPEQYF

v_call: TRBV5-1
d_call: TRBD2
clone_size: once
j_call: TRBJ2-7
cdr3_nt: TGCGCCAGCAGCTTCTCCGGGACTAGTCACTACGAGCAGTACTTC
cdr3_aa: CASSFSGTSHYEQYF

v_call: TRBV2
d_call: TRBD1
clone_size: NA
j_call: TRBJ1-1
cdr3_nt: TGTGCCAGCAGTGAGACAGGGGGTGGCACTGAAGCTTTCTTT
cdr3_aa: CASSETGGGTEAFF

v_call: TRBV11-3
d_call: NA
clone_size: NA
j_call: TRBJ2-5
cdr3_nt: TGTGCCAGCAGCCTAAGAGCTCAAGAGACCCAGTACTTC
cdr3_aa: CASSLRAQETQYF

v_call: TRBV2
d_call: NA
clone_size: NA
j_call: TRBJ1-2
cdr3_nt: TGTGCCAGCAGCCGAAGACAGGACAGCTATGGCTACACCTTC
cdr3_aa: CASSRRQDSYGYTF

v_call: TRBV28
d_call: NA
clone_size: NA
j_call: TRBJ1-6
cdr3_nt: TGTGCCAGCACCCCCGCTGGGTACAGAGATTCACCCCTCCACTTT
cdr3_aa: CASTPAGYRDSPLHF

v_call: TRBV10-1
d_call: NA
clone_size: few
j_call: TRBJ2-6
cdr3_nt: TGCGCCAGCAGTGATTCCGTCCCGGGTAAGGCCGTCCTGACTTTC
cdr3_aa: CASSDSVPGKAVLTF

v_call: TRBV7-1
d_call: TRBD2
clone_size: NA
j_call: TRBJ2-7
cdr3_nt: TGTGCCAGCAGCTCCCAAGTTACTAGCGGGAGTTTATTAGGACTAGCGGGAGGAAACTACGAGCAGTACTTC
cdr3_aa: CASSSQVTSGSLLGLAGGNYEQYF

v_call: TRBV5-4
d_call: TRBD1
clone_size: once
j_call: TRBJ2-6
cdr3_nt: TGTGCCAGCAGCCGGGACAGGGGGGAAGCTGGGGCCAACGTCCTGACTTTC
cdr3_aa: CASSRDRGEAGANVLTF

v_call: TRBV11-2
d_call: NA
clone_size: NA
j_call: TRBJ2-1
cdr3_nt: TGTGCCAGCAGCTTACTTAATATTGAGCAGTTCTTC
cdr3_aa: CASSLLNIEQFF

v_call: TRBV30
d_call: TRBD2
clone_size: few
j_call: TRBJ2-7
cdr3_nt: TGTGCCGGACAACGTAAAACTAGCGGGAGTGGTAGCGAGCAGTACTTC
cdr3_aa: CAGQRKTSGSGSEQYF

v_call: TRBV15
d_call: TRBD2
clone_size: NA
j_call: TRBJ2-5
cdr3_nt: TGTGCCACCAGCAGAGATCAGGGACTAGTTCGCATCGGGCAAGAGACCCAGTACTTC
cdr3_aa: CATSRDQGLVRIGQETQYF

v_call: TRBV19
d_call: TRBD1
clone_size: NA
j_call: TRBJ2-2
cdr3_nt: TGTGCCAGTATCTACGGGACAGGACGACTCACGAACACCGGGGAGCTGTTTTTT
cdr3_aa: CASIYGTGRLTNTGELFF

v_call: TRBV9
d_call: TRBD1
clone_size: NA
j_call: TRBJ2-2
cdr3_nt: TGTGCCAGCAGCACCCGACAGGGGGCCGGGGAGCTGTTTTTT
cdr3_aa: CASSTRQGAGELFF

v_call: TRBV5-1
d_call: NA
clone_size: NA
j_call: TRBJ1-5
cdr3_nt: TGCGCCAGCAGCCCCACAGGCCAAGAGCCCCAGCATTTT
cdr3_aa: CASSPTGQEPQHF

v_call: TRBV25-1
d_call: NA
clone_size: NA
j_call: TRBJ2-1
cdr3_nt: TGTGCCAGCAGTGAATCCCCCGTCAGGGGGGCCGATGAGCAGTTCTTC
cdr3_aa: CASSESPVRGADEQFF

v_call: TRBV10-1
d_call: NA
clone_size: NA
j_call: TRBJ1-5
cdr3_nt: TGCGCCAGCAGTGCAGGCAATAGCAATCAGCCCCAGCATTTT
cdr3_aa: CASSAGNSNQPQHF

v_call: TRBV27
d_call: TRBD1
clone_size: NA
j_call: TRBJ2-7
cdr3_nt: TGTGCCAGCAGTCCACAGGGGGGACCCTACGAGCAGTACTTC
cdr3_aa: CASSPQGGPYEQYF

v_call: TRBV25-1
d_call: NA
clone_size: once
j_call: TRBJ2-2
cdr3_nt: TGTGCCAGCAGTGACCCCAGCCGGGGCACCGGGGAGCTGTTTTTT
cdr3_aa: CASSDPSRGTGELFF

v_call: TRBV27
d_call: TRBD1
clone_size: NA
j_call: TRBJ1-2
cdr3_nt: TGTGCCAGCAGTTTATCGAGCGGAGGGGGCGCGGGTGGCTACACCTTC
cdr3_aa: CASSLSSGGGAGGYTF